The clone carrying this T cell receptor beta chain showed up many times. Its antigen remains unidentified. The CDR3 length is 15 residues. Deletions cut 4 bases from V and 5 bases from J, with 16 bases between. Germline CDR1 and CDR2: SGHRS and YFSETQ. The data are from a study of T cells after yellow fever vaccination. It was through 5'RACE template switching that TCR cDNA was made, with a universal primer site and UMIs added. One entry per CDR3 protein, called by TCRdb with MiXCR from the 5' RACE reads. The sample includes 150,000 to 200,000 distinct CDR3 sequences, approximately 6.2% of them seen just once. Study observations and caveats: Weaker, the secondary response peaked sooner, at day 5 versus 15. Post-booster repertoires contained most primary-vaccination clones again (about 95% CD4, approximately 86% CD8).

The genes are TRBV5-1 and TRBJ2-1; no reliable D call. The clonotype comes from a man aged 18 to 30 who received the YFV17D yellow fever vaccine. Sequencing used CD4+ T cells sorted from PBMCs, obtained on the day of the first yellow fever vaccination. CDR3 in DNA: TGCGCCAGCAGCCTCGGACCAGCGAAGGACAATGAGCAGTTCTTC. Protein product: CASSLGPAKDNEQFF.